The clone carrying this T cell receptor beta chain has only a few counts. Its antigen is as yet unknown. The data originate from a study of CD8 T cells in ankylosing spondylitis. Study-wide results and caveats: A motif in TCR beta, a set of roughly eight highly homologous variants, appeared characteristic of ankylosing spondylitis blood. Certain motif variants had earlier been reported in reactive arthritis synovial fluid and blood.

Germline CDR1 is LNHNV and CDR2 is YYDKDF (reference sequence). The V end lost 1 base, the J end lost 0 bases, and 10 bases lay between the germline ends. The CDR3 totals 16 residues. Quantitative 5'-RACE with molecular barcodes produced the TCR beta libraries. TCRdb processed the 5' RACE reads anew with MiXCR; each CDR3 protein has one entry. The table lists some 290,000 distinct CDR3 sequences, roughly 20% of them singletons. The chain links TRBV15 to TRBJ1-3; no clear D gene. Sample: blood, either unsorted or a sorted T cell fraction (not recorded which). The TCR sequence derives from a male donor with ankylosing spondylitis or in good health (not recorded which). The CDR3 here is CATSRGVGSSGNTIYF. Written as DNA, the CDR3 is TGTGCCACCAGCAGAGGGGTGGGTTCCTCTGGAAACACCATATATTTT.